The next 15 T cell receptor beta chains were all read from a single sample in a study of blood T cell repertoires in COVID-19. Clones were sequenced by immunoSEQ multiplex PCR, and TCRdb holds only the in-frame ones, with some missing. Of 100,000 to 150,000 clones in the sample, roughly 88% were seen once. Sequencing input: peripheral blood. The origin of the receptors is a man in his forties or fifties with acute or convalescent COVID-19.

The rearrangement links TRBV19 to TRBJ1-5; D may be TRBD1 (5 bases). Germline V gene sequence: CDR1 LNHDA, CDR2 SQIVND (reference sequence). The CDR3 is made up of 14 amino acids. V was shortened by 3 bases and J by 6 bases, with 12 bases between the two germline ends. The CDR3 spells CASSIQGLGQPQHF. In DNA form, the CDR3 reads TGTGCCAGTAGTATTCAGGGATTGGGTCAGCCCCAGCATTTT. Complete variable domain (other parts from reference TRBV19 and TRBJ1-5): DGGITQSPKYLFRKEGQNVTLSCEQNLNHDAMYWYRQDPGQGLRLIYYSQIVNDFQKGDIAEGYSVSREKKESFPLTVTSAQKNPTAFYLCASSIQGLGQPQHFGDGTRLSIL.

The chain carries TRBV10-2 and TRBJ2-3; 8 bases match TRBD2. Per the germline V gene, CDR1 is WSHSY and CDR2 is SAAADI. With 2 bases clipped from V and 3 bases from J, the junction kept 4 bases outside the gene matches. The CDR3 runs to 15 residues. The DNA of the CDR3 is TGCGCCAGCAGTGAGGGTAGCGGGAATACAGATACGCAGTATTTT. Translating it yields CASSEGSGNTDTQYF.

The chain links TRBV29-1 to TRBJ2-1; a weak D match, TRBD2 (6 bases). CDR1 SQVTM and CDR2 ANQGSEA come from the germline V gene. The V gene lost 1 base and the J gene lost 0 bases, with 10 bases spanning the gap. This CDR3 has 15 residues. CDR3 amino acids: CSVEVTTSSYNEQFF. DNA of the CDR3: TGCAGCGTTGAAGTGACGACTAGCTCCTACAATGAGCAGTTCTTC.

The J gene is TRBJ2-1, the V gene TRBV5-8, with 9 bases fitting TRBD1. The CDR3 has 16 residues. Trimming took 3 bases from V and 3 from J; bases not matched to a gene: 7. Germline V gene data show CDR1 as SGHTS and CDR2 as YDEGEE. CDR3: CASSSDGQGFYNEQFF. DNA of the CDR3: TGTGCCAGCAGCTCCGATGGACAGGGGTTCTACAATGAGCAGTTCTTC.

The gene calls are TRBV7-6 and TRBJ2-7, with D perhaps TRBD1 (5 bases). The CDR3 is 17 residues long. V was trimmed by 5 bases and J by 2 bases, leaving 22 bases between them. Germline V lookup: CDR1 SGHVS, CDR2 FNYEAQ. CDR3 nucleotide sequence: TGTGCCAGCAGCCCCATACGGCAGGGATCAGGTACCTACGAGCAGTACTTC. Encoded protein: CASSPIRQGSGTYEQYF. Based on the CDR3 plus reference TRBV7-6 and TRBJ2-7, the full variable domain is GAGVSQSPRYKVTKRGQDVALRCDPISGHVSLYWYRQALGQGPEFLTYFNYEAQQDKSGLPNDRFSAERPEGSISTLTIQRTEQRDSAMYRCASSPIRQGSGTYEQYFGPGTRLTVT.

The rearrangement uses TRBV3-1 (or the pseudogene TRBV3-2) and TRBJ2-3; weak D call: TRBD1 (6 bases). The CDR3 is 14 amino acids. Germline CDR1 is LGHDT and CDR2 is YNNKEL (reference sequence). Deletions cut 2 bases from V and 6 bases from J, with 12 bases between. This CDR3 reads CASSQYMGADTQYF. CDR3 sequence (DNA): TGTGCCAGCAGCCAATACATGGGGGCGGATACGCAGTATTTT.

The chain combines TRBV6-4 with TRBJ2-1; 7 nucleotides align to TRBD1. CDR3 length: 13 residues. CDR1 and CDR2 from the germline V gene are MRHNA and SNTAGT. The ends lost 10 bases at V and 1 base at J; junction bases unmatched: 4. The CDR3 is CATRDSSYNEQFF. As DNA, the CDR3 is TGTGCCACCCGGGACAGTTCCTACAATGAGCAGTTCTTC.

The CDR3 loop is CAISEDQDYGYTF. CDR3 nucleotides: TGTGCCATCAGTGAGGATCAGGACTATGGCTACACCTTC. This chain connects TRBV10-3 to TRBJ1-2; no clear D. Deletions cut 2 bases from V and 3 bases from J, with 7 bases between. CDR3 length: 13 amino acids. Germline V gives CDR1 ENHRY, CDR2 SYGVKD.

This rearrangement joins TRBV9 to TRBJ2-7, with a possible D match to TRBD2 (7 bases). The CDR3 extends over 14 amino acids. The V gene's germline CDR1 is SGDLS and CDR2 YYNGEE. Trimming removed 3 bases at V and 0 bases at J, with 10 bases between. CDR3 DNA: TGTGCCAGCAGCGACGGGGGGCTCTCCTACGAGCAGTACTTC. This codes for CASSDGGLSYEQYF.

The chain uses TRBV5-1 and TRBJ2-1; 10 positions match TRBD2. The length of the CDR3 is 15 residues. CDR1 and CDR2 (germline): SGHRS, YFSETQ. V dropped 1 base and J dropped 5; count of bases not matched to a gene: 3. The CDR3 region is CASSLSSGSHNEQFF. CDR3 DNA: TGCGCCAGCAGCTTGTCTAGCGGGAGTCACAATGAGCAGTTCTTC.

This chain connects TRBV6-1 to TRBJ1-5, with TRBD1 as a possible D gene (6 bases). V was shortened by 0 bases and J by 9 bases, with 6 bases between the two germline ends. The CDR3 is made up of 12 amino acids. The germline V gene has CDR1 MNHNS and CDR2 SASEGT. The CDR3 spells CASSEAGAPQHF. The CDR3 DNA sequence: TGTGCCAGCAGTGAAGCGGGGGCGCCCCAGCATTTT.

The rearrangement links TRBV12-3 or TRBV12-4 to TRBJ1-2; D not certain. The CDR3 totals 13 residues. V was trimmed by 3 bases and J by 1 base, leaving 6 bases between them. DNA of the CDR3: TGTGCCAGCAGTTTGGCCGATAACTATGGCTACACCTTC. It yields the protein CASSLADNYGYTF.

The chain joins TRBV2 to TRBJ2-1; a weak D match, TRBD2 (5 bases). This CDR3 has 14 residues. Germline loops: CDR1 SNHLY, CDR2 FYNNEI. V lost 1 base and J lost 8, with 12 bases in between. The CDR3 region is CASSEDGLAHEQFF. For the CDR3, the DNA is TGTGCCAGCAGTGAAGACGGGCTAGCCCATGAGCAGTTCTTC. Drawing the rest from reference TRBV2 and TRBJ2-1, the complete variable domain is EPEVTQTPSHQVTQMGQEVILRCVPISNHLYFYWYRQILGQKVEFLVSFYNNEISEKSEIFDDQFSVERPDGSNFTLKIRSTKLEDSAMYFCASSEDGLAHEQFFGPGTRLTVL.

The chain couples TRBV6-1 to TRBJ2-4; tentative D call: TRBD1 (6 bases). The CDR3 runs 14 residues. Germline assignment: CDR1 MNHNS and CDR2 SASEGT. Between the trimmed V and J ends, which lost 3 bases and 12 bases, there was a span of 18 bases. CDR3 nucleotides: TGTGCCAGCAGTGAGTCCCAGGGGCGAGGGAATCAGTACTTC. Residues: CASSESQGRGNQYF.

This chain connects TRBV24-1 to TRBJ2-7, with a tentative D call TRBD2 (6 bases). This CDR3 comprises 11 residues. V was trimmed by 12 bases and J by 2 bases, leaving 10 bases between them. Germline V gives CDR1 KGHDR, CDR2 SFDVKD. CDR3 protein: CASGTAYEQYF. In nucleotides, the CDR3 is TGTGCCTCTGGGACTGCCTACGAGCAGTACTTC.